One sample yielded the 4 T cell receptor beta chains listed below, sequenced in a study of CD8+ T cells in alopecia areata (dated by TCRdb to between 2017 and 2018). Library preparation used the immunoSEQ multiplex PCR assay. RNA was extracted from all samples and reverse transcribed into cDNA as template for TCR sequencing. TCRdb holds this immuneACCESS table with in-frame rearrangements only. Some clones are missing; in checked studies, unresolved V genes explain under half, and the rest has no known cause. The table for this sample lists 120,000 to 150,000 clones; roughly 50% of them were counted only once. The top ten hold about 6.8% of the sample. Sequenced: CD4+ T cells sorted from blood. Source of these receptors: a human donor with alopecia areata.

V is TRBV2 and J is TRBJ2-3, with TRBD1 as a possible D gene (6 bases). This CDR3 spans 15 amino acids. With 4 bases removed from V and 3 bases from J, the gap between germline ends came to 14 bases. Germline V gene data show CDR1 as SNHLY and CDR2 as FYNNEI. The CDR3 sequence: CASSVSRGWTDTQYF. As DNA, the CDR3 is TGTGCCAGCAGTGTCTCCAGGGGTTGGACAGATACGCAGTATTTT.

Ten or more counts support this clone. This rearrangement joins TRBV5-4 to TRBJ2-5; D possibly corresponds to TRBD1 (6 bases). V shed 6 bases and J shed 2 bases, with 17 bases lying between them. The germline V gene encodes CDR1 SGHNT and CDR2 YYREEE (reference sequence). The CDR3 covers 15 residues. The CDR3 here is CASTTTQGQQETQYF. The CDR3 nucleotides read TGTGCCAGCACAACCACCCAGGGGCAGCAAGAGACCCAGTACTTC. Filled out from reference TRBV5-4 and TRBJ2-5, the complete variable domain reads ETGVTQSPTHLIKTRGQQVTLRCSSQSGHNTVSWYQQALGQGPQFIFQYYREEENGRGNFPPRFSGLQFPNYSSELNVNALELDDSALYLCASTTTQGQQETQYFGPGTRLLVL.

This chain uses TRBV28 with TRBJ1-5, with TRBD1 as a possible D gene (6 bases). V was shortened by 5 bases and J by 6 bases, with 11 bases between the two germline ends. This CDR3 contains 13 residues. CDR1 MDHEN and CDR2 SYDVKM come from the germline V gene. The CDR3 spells CASSPGVVQPQHF. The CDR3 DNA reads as TGTGCCAGCAGTCCAGGGGTGGTTCAGCCCCAGCATTTT.

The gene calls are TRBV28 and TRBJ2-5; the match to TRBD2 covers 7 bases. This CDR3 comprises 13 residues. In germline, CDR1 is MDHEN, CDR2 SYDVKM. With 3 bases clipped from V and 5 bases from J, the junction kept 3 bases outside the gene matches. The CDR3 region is CASSFGGGETQYF. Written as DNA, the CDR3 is TGTGCCAGCAGTTTCGGGGGAGGGGAGACCCAGTACTTC.